Below, one T cell receptor beta chain is given with its context. The target antigen is unknown. Researchers ran the PCR with 60 Vbeta and 13 Jbeta primers. The table came from immunoSEQ multiplex PCR; TCRdb's copy has only in-frame clones and leaves some out. The sample shows about 120,000 clones, approximately 80% of them seen only once. Trimming took 3 bases from V and 8 from J, leaving 14 bases between them. CDR1 SGHNT and CDR2 YYREEE come from the germline V gene (reference sequence). This CDR3 contains 13 residues. The record originates from a study of cytomegalovirus exposure and HLA in healthy donors. Study outcomes and limitations: When presence/absence was analysed, sequencing depth was taken to be roughly uniform across donors.

The clonotype was recovered from a man aged 25-40 years in good health and CMV-seropositive. The V and J genes are TRBV5-4 and TRBJ1-2; D call uncertain. Sequencing used PBMCs. The CDR3 protein is CASSSRQESGYTF. The CDR3 DNA is TGTGCCAGCAGCTCGCGTCAGGAATCAGGCTACACCTTC.